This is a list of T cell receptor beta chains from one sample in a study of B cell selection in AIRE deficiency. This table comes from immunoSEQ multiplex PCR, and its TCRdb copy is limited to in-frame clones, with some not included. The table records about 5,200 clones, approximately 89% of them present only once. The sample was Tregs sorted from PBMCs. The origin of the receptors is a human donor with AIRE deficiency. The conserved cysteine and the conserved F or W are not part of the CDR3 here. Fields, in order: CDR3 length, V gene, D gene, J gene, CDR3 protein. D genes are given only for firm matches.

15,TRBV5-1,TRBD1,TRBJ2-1,ASSLDPGTGSYNEQF
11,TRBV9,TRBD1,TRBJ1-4,ASSVVPGTALT
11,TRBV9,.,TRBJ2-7,ASGPGQPYEQY
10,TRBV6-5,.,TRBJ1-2,ASRSGSYGYT
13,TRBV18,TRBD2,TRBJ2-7,ASSQTSGGAYEQY
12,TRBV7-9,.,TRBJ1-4,ASSLAGAGEKLF
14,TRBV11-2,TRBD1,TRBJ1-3,ASSSQGPSSGNTIY
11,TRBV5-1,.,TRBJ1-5,ASSLQGNQPQH
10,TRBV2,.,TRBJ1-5,ASKGTGQPQH
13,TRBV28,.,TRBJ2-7,ASRDRWGEISEQY
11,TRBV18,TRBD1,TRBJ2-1,ASTHAGTAEQF
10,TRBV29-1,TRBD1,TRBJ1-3,SGGTAGNTIY
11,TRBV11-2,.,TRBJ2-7,ASSLAGSYEQY
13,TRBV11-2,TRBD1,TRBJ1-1,ASSLAGTANTEAF
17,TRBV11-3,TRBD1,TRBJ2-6,ASSRREQGAYSGANVLT
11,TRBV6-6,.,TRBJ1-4,ASSRQDAGKLF
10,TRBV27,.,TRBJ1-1,AARGVNTEAF
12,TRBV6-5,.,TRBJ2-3,ASTSGPGADTQY
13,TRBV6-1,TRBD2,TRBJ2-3,ASSLGTSKTDTQY
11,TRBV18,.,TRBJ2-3,ASSPLGTDTQY
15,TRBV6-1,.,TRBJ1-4,ASSVHSGGATNEKLF
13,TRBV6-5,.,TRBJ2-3,ASSYSGPRTDTQY
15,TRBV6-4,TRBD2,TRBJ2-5,ASPTSGRAGGQETQY
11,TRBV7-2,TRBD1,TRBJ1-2,ASSLGQGAGYT
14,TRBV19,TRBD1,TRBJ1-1,ASSIEPRGRETEAF
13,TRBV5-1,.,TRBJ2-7,ASSPGVAVSYEQY
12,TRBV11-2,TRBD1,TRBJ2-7,ASSLDRGSYEQY
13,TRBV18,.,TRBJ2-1,ASSPRGILGGEQF
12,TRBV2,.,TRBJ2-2,ASSVQGKAGELF
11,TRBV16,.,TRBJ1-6,ASSQSFEGRLH
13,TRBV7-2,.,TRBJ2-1,ASSITGTYYNEQF
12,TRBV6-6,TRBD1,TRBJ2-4,ASSTTGPGNIQY
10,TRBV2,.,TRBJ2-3,ASIKLTDTQY
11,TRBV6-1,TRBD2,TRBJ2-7,ASKSGTSGGRY
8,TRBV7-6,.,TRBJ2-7,ASSFVEQY
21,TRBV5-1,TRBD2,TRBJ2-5,ASSSLGLAGGGISLVSQETQY
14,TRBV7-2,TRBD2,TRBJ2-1,ASSLGWGGTYNEQF
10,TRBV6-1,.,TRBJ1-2,ASRSGSYGYT
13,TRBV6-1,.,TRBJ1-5,ASSEAVRAHQPQH
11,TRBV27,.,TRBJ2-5,ASRPQGRGTQY
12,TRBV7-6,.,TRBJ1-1,ASSLIRLGTEAF
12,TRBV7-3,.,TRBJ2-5,ASSPGPSQETQY
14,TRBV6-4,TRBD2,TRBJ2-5,ASSGTSGSLKETQY
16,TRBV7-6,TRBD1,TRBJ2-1,ASSLAAPGTGKDNEQF
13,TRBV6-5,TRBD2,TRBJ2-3,ATSSTSGYTDTQY
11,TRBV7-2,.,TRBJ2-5,ASSFTTQETQY
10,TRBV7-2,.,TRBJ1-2,ASSVQGYGYT
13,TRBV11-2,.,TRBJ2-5,ASSSGTPGRETQY
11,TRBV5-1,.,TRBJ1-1,ASSSAPNTEAF
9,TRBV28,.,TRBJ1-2,AITDFYGYT
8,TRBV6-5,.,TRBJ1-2,ASFKRGYT